This entry lists 8 T cell receptor beta chains sequenced from one sample in a study of technical replicates of blood from four donors. Profiling relied on immunoSEQ multiplex PCR, and the TCRdb table lists in-frame clones only, not all of them. The sample includes fewer than 95,000 clones, 90% to 95% seen only once; the top ten take about 0.23%. Input material: T cells isolated from PBMCs. The receptors originated from a human donor in good health.

The V gene is TRBV5-5, the J gene TRBJ1-3, with D possibly TRBD1 on 5 matching bases. The CDR3 consists of 15 residues. Trimming took 7 bases from V and 0 from J, leaving 14 bases between them. Germline CDR1 is SGHKS and CDR2 is YYEKEE (reference sequence). The CDR3: CASRILGVSGNTIYF. The CDR3 coding sequence is TGTGCCAGCCGAATTCTAGGGGTCTCTGGAAACACCATATATTTT.

V gene TRBV19 combines with J gene TRBJ2-5; perhaps TRBD2 as D (6 bases). V was cut by 0 bases and J by 4 bases, with 15 bases left in between. Germline lookup yields CDR1 LNHDA and CDR2 SQIVND (reference sequence). The CDR3 totals 16 residues. The CDR3 DNA follows: TGTGCCAGTAGTATAGATCACGGGAGAAGGACAGAGACCCAGTACTTC. Encoded protein: CASSIDHGRRTETQYF.

This chain connects TRBV29-1 to TRBJ1-3; 7 nucleotides agree with TRBD1. J gave up 2 bases and V 6 bases, and 10 bases lay outside the gene matches. CDR3 length: 15 residues. Germline values: CDR1 SQVTM, CDR2 ANQGSEA. The CDR3 sequence is CSVLTGVKAGNTIYF. In DNA form, the CDR3 reads TGCAGCGTATTAACAGGGGTTAAAGCTGGAAACACCATATATTTT. The full variable domain, its missing parts supplied by reference TRBV29-1 and TRBJ1-3, is SAVISQKPSRDICQRGTSLTIQCQVDSQVTMMFWYRQQPGQSLTLIATANQGSEATYESGFVIDKFPISRPNLTFSTLTVSNMSPEDSSIYLCSVLTGVKAGNTIYFGEGSWLTVV.

There are a few counts of this clone. The chain employs TRBV10-1 and TRBJ1-1; D ambiguous. Trimming cost V 6 bases and J 3 bases, with 5 bases left between them. Germline V gives CDR1 WNHNN, CDR2 SYGVQD (reference sequence). CDR3 length: 11 amino acids. CDR3 residues: CASRSDTEAFF. DNA of the CDR3: TGCGCCAGCAGGTCCGACACTGAAGCTTTCTTT.

The CDR3 sequence: CARKVQGSNEQFF. As DNA, the CDR3 is TGTGCCAGAAAAGTCCAGGGGTCCAATGAGCAGTTCTTC. J is TRBJ2-1 and V is TRBV5-4; a possible D gene is TRBD1 (6 bases). CDR1 and CDR2 (germline): SGHNT, YYREEE (reference sequence). The CDR3 is 13 residues long. V gave up 8 bases and J gave up 6 bases, with 15 bases separating them.

The genes are TRBV7-9 and TRBJ2-1; TRBD2 agrees at 11 bases. The V gene end was trimmed by 3 bases and the J gene end by 4 bases; junction bases not matched to a gene: 5. Germline V gene sequence: CDR1 SEHNR, CDR2 FQNEAQ (reference sequence). CDR3 size: 16 residues. The CDR3 DNA follows: TGTGCCAGCAGCTTGATACTAGCGGGAGAATACAATGAGCAGTTCTTC. It yields the protein CASSLILAGEYNEQFF.

The CDR3 region has the DNA TGTGCCATCAGTCTTGAACTAGCGGGAGACTCAAATGAGCAGTTCTTC. Residues: CAISLELAGDSNEQFF. The chain has TRBV10-3 and TRBJ2-1; 11 bases agree with TRBD2. The CDR3 loop spans 16 amino acids. Trimming removed 5 bases from V and 7 bases from J; junction bases left unmatched: 10. Per germline, CDR1 ENHRY and CDR2 SYGVKD.

The rearrangement links TRBV25-1 to TRBJ2-7, with 11 nucleotides matching TRBD2. CDR1 is MGHDK, CDR2 SYGVNS, per germline. Unmatched junction bases numbered 1, after V lost 6 bases and J lost 3 bases. The CDR3 loop spans 13 amino acids. The CDR3, as DNA: TGTGCCAGCAGGACTAGCGGGAACTACGAGCAGTACTTC. Protein sequence: CASRTSGNYEQYF.